These 3 T cell receptor beta chains originate from one sample sequenced in a study of technical replicates of blood from a handful of donors. Some clones are missing from TCRdb's copy, which holds only in-frame ones; the method was immunoSEQ multiplex PCR. The data hold 75,000 to 95,000 clones, with 85% to 95% observed a single time. The specimen was T cells isolated from PBMCs. Source of these receptors: a human donor in good health.

This chain uses TRBV4-1 with TRBJ1-5; D gene uncertain. The V and J ends lost 3 bases and 0 bases respectively, with 12 bases between them. Per the germline V gene, CDR1 is MGHRA and CDR2 is YSYEKL. This CDR3 is 16 amino acids long. Written as DNA, the CDR3 is TGCGCCAGCAGCCACCCCGGGAGGAATAGCAATCAGCCCCAGCATTTT. Encoded protein: CASSHPGRNSNQPQHF.

The chain has TRBV10-3 and TRBJ1-5; D is uncertain. This CDR3 has 14 amino acids. With 4 bases removed from V and 3 bases from J, the gap between germline ends came to 10 bases. Germline values: CDR1 ENHRY, CDR2 SYGVKD. The CDR3 is CAISVSENNQPQHF. In DNA form, the CDR3 reads TGTGCCATCAGTGTATCGGAGAACAATCAGCCCCAGCATTTT.

The chain has TRBV30 and TRBJ2-5; D unclear. V lost 0 bases to trimming and J lost 0 bases, with 2 bases between them. Germline loops: CDR1 GTSNPN, CDR2 SVGIG (reference sequence). This CDR3 has 12 amino acids. The CDR3 sequence is CAWSVNQETQYF. The CDR3 DNA reads as TGTGCCTGGAGTGTTAACCAAGAGACCCAGTACTTC.